The 2 T cell receptor beta chains in this list originate from one sample, sequenced in a study of T cells in narcolepsy. Here immunoSEQ multiplex PCR was the method, and the copy in TCRdb shows in-frame clones only, minus some. The table records about 25,000 clones, about 79% of them present only once. Sequenced material: CD45RA- memory CD4+ T cells from PBMCs. The source of these receptors is a human donor with narcolepsy.

This chain uses TRBV2 with TRBJ2-7; TRBD1 agrees at 9 bases. The CDR3 runs to 14 residues. Per the germline V gene, CDR1 is SNHLY and CDR2 is FYNNEI. The V and J ends lost 5 bases and 5 bases, in that order; junction bases with no gene match: 7. This CDR3 is CASSIPGQGNEQYF. CDR3 coding DNA: TGTGCCAGCAGTATCCCGGGACAGGGAAACGAGCAGTACTTC.

The chain is built from TRBV5-6 and TRBJ2-3; D is unresolved. Trimming left V 1 base short and J 3 bases short, with 12 bases between. Per germline, CDR1 SGHDT and CDR2 YYEEEE. The CDR3 sequence is 15 residues long. Here the CDR3 reads CASSLKWTPTDTQYF. CDR3 DNA sequence: TGTGCCAGCAGCTTGAAATGGACCCCGACAGATACGCAGTATTTT. The full variable domain, rest sourced from reference TRBV5-6 and TRBJ2-3, is DAGVTQSPTHLIKTRGQQVTLRCSPKSGHDTVSWYQQALGQGPQFIFQYYEEEERQRGNFPDRFSGHQFPNYSSELNVNALLLGDSALYLCASSLKWTPTDTQYFGPGTRLTVL.